A single sample is the source of the 25 T cell receptor beta chains below, sequenced in a study of blood T cell repertoires in COVID-19. Here immunoSEQ multiplex PCR was the method, and the copy in TCRdb shows in-frame clones only, minus some. The sample lists about 140,000 clones, 88% occurring once. Sequenced sample: peripheral blood. These receptors all come from a man aged 60 to 75 with active or convalescent COVID-19.

The chain is built from TRBV5-6 and TRBJ1-2; 9 bases fit TRBD1. The length of the CDR3 is 15 residues. Germline CDR1 is SGHDT and CDR2 is YYEEEE. After removal of 5 bases from V and 4 bases from J, the junction contained 9 bases not matched to a gene. CDR3 coding DNA: TGTGCCAGCAGTTTTACCGGGACAGGGCCCTATGGCTACACCTTC. Its translation: CASSFTGTGPYGYTF.

The rearrangement joins TRBV18 to TRBJ2-3; no firm D call. The ends were cut back, 2 bases at V and 5 bases at J, with 14 bases in the middle. The CDR3 extends over 15 amino acids. In germline, CDR1 is KGHSH, CDR2 LQKENI. CDR3 sequence: CASSPTVLGGDTQYF. In nucleotides, the CDR3 is TGTGCCAGCTCACCAACGGTATTAGGCGGAGATACGCAGTATTTT.

This chain links TRBV5-4 with TRBJ2-3, with D unclear. The CDR3 is 16 amino acids. V dropped 5 bases and J dropped 3 bases, with 19 bases sitting between them. CDR1 is SGHNT, CDR2 YYREEE, per germline (reference sequence). Written as DNA, the CDR3 is TGTGCCAGCAGTCCCATGCGAAAGGAGCTGACAGATACGCAGTATTTT. This sequence encodes CASSPMRKELTDTQYF.

The chain recombines TRBV27 with TRBJ1-2; D may be TRBD1 (5 bases). Germline V gene data show CDR1 as MNHEY and CDR2 as SMNVEV (reference sequence). The CDR3 extends over 12 amino acids. Trimming shortened V by 6 bases and J by 4 bases, and 9 bases separated the two germline ends. CDR3 in DNA: TGTGCCAGCAGGGGGGGGACCTATGGCTACACCTTC. Protein sequence: CASRGGTYGYTF.

V usage is TRBV11-2 and J usage is TRBJ2-3; the D gene is possibly TRBD2 (6 bases). This CDR3 contains 14 residues. The V and J ends lost 3 bases and 2 bases respectively, with 9 bases between them. From germline, CDR1 is SGHAT and CDR2 FQNNGV. The CDR3 DNA reads as TGTGCCAGCAGCTTGGGACTTTACACAGATACGCAGTATTTT. Its protein is CASSLGLYTDTQYF. The complete variable domain, with remaining parts taken from reference TRBV11-2 and TRBJ2-3, reads EAGVAQSPRYKIIEKRQSVAFWCNPISGHATLYWYQQILGQGPKLLIQFQNNGVVDDSQLPKDRFSAERLKGVDSTLKIQPAKLEDSAVYLCASSLGLYTDTQYFGPGTRLTVL.

J is TRBJ1-2 and V is TRBV19; unclear D gene. Germline V gene lookup returns CDR1 LNHDA and CDR2 SQIVND (reference sequence). Between the trimmed V and J ends, which lost 1 base and 4 bases, there was a span of 10 bases. The CDR3 runs to 14 residues. CDR3 in amino acids: CASSIGRRLYGYTF. The CDR3, as DNA: TGTGCCAGTAGTATAGGGCGGAGACTCTATGGCTACACCTTC. The full variable domain, with the rest looked up from reference TRBV19 and TRBJ1-2, is DGGITQSPKYLFRKEGQNVTLSCEQNLNHDAMYWYRQDPGQGLRLIYYSQIVNDFQKGDIAEGYSVSREKKESFPLTVTSAQKNPTAFYLCASSIGRRLYGYTFGSGTRLTVV.

The chain recombines TRBV5-1 with TRBJ2-7; D is unresolved. The CDR3 sequence is 13 residues long. Trimming shortened V by 0 bases and J by 6 bases, and 10 bases separated the two germline ends. Per germline, CDR1 SGHRS and CDR2 YFSETQ. DNA for the CDR3: TGCGCCAGCAGCTTGGGTGTAACGCGCGAGCAGTACTTC. Protein: CASSLGVTREQYF.

This clone came up a few times. The rearrangement uses TRBV28 and TRBJ1-6; TRBD1 matches at 10 bases. The CDR3 covers 20 residues. The V segment lost 7 bases and the J segment 0 bases; nucleotides outside the gene matches: 15. Germline V gene lookup returns CDR1 MDHEN and CDR2 SYDVKM. The CDR3 is CASTLPRDRGLLSYNSPLHF. CDR3 coding DNA: TGTGCCAGCACGTTACCCCGGGACAGGGGACTCCTCTCCTATAATTCACCCCTCCACTTT.

The chain employs TRBV28 and TRBJ2-7, with D perhaps TRBD2 (6 bases). CDR1 MDHEN and CDR2 SYDVKM come from the germline V gene. The length of the CDR3 is 14 residues. V was pared by 6 bases and J by 0 bases, with 12 bases between. For the CDR3, the DNA is TGTGCCAGCAGGAACCCCGGGGGCTCCTACGAGCAGTACTTC. It is translated as CASRNPGGSYEQYF.

The V call is TRBV5-4, the J call TRBJ2-3; TRBD2 matches 7 bases. The ends lost 2 bases at V and 2 bases at J; junction bases unmatched: 2. CDR3 length: 14 amino acids. Germline V gene sequence: CDR1 SGHNT, CDR2 YYREEE (reference sequence). For the CDR3, the DNA is TGTGCCAGCAGCTTTACTAGCGCCACAGATACGCAGTATTTT. Residues: CASSFTSATDTQYF.

V and J are TRBV4-2 and TRBJ2-1; 13 bases line up with TRBD2. This CDR3 is 20 amino acids long. CDR1 and CDR2 (germline): LGHNA, YNFKEQ. Losses at the gene ends were 0 bases for V and 2 bases for J; bases not matched to a gene: 10. The CDR3, as DNA: TGTGCCAGCAGCCAAGAAGATTGGACTAGCGGGAGAACAGCCTACAATGAGCAGTTCTTC. Translating gives CASSQEDWTSGRTAYNEQFF.

This sequence joins TRBV28 and TRBJ2-7; D possibly corresponds to TRBD1 (6 bases). Germline values: CDR1 MDHEN, CDR2 SYDVKM. V was cut by 5 bases and J by 3 bases, with 17 bases left in between. This CDR3 has 15 amino acids. CDR3 amino acids: CASSTRTEPNYEQYF. In DNA, the CDR3 is TGTGCCAGCAGTACCCGGACAGAACCCAACTACGAGCAGTACTTC.

The V gene is TRBV5-1, the J gene TRBJ2-3, with TRBD2 matching over 8 bases. The germline CDR1 and CDR2 sequences are SGHRS and YFSETQ. The CDR3 is 16 amino acids. The J segment lost 0 bases and the V segment lost 0 bases, leaving 3 bases of the junction unmatched. The CDR3 DNA reads as TGCGCCAGCAGCTTGGAGTCTAGCGGGAGCACAGATACGCAGTATTTT. This gives the protein CASSLESSGSTDTQYF.

The chain is built from TRBV30 and TRBJ2-1, with 16 bases aligning to TRBD2. CDR3 size: 16 residues. CDR1 and CDR2 from the germline V gene are GTSNPN and SVGIG (reference sequence). J lost 7 bases, V lost 8 bases, and 11 bases had no gene match. CDR3 protein: CAGAQGTSGRGNEQFF. The CDR3 DNA sequence: TGTGCCGGGGCACAGGGGACTAGCGGGAGGGGTAATGAGCAGTTCTTC.

For the CDR3, the DNA is TGTGCCAGCAGTGGACAGGTCGGGACCGGGGAGCTGTTTTTT. Its translation is CASSGQVGTGELFF. The chain couples TRBV27 to TRBJ2-2; 7 bases agree with TRBD1. Germline V gives CDR1 MNHEY, CDR2 SMNVEV (reference sequence). The CDR3 runs 14 residues. V was pared by 5 bases and J by 5 bases, with 5 bases of the junction left unmatched.

CDR3 DNA sequence: TGTGCCAGCTCACCGCGGGGAACTGGGAACACTGAAGCTTTCTTT. It translates to CASSPRGTGNTEAFF. The rearrangement joins TRBV18 to TRBJ1-1; D gene ambiguous. Per the germline V gene, CDR1 is KGHSH and CDR2 is LQKENI. The germline V and J ends were trimmed by 3 bases and 1 base, with 12 bases remaining between them. The CDR3 spans 15 residues.

This clone was detected only once. The V call is TRBV18, the J call TRBJ1-1; D perhaps matches TRBD1 (5 bases). Germline values: CDR1 KGHSH, CDR2 LQKENI. CDR3 length equals 16 residues. V lost 1 base to trimming and J lost 1 base, with 13 bases between them. CDR3 DNA sequence: TGTGCCAGCTCACCACGTGTCGGGGGGGGGAACACTGAAGCTTTCTTT. It encodes CASSPRVGGGNTEAFF.

The rearrangement joins TRBV28 to TRBJ2-5; TRBD2 aligns across 10 bases. CDR3 length equals 12 residues. The junction had 4 bases not matched to a gene; V was cut back by 3 bases and J by 12 bases. The germline V gene has CDR1 MDHEN and CDR2 SYDVKM. CDR3 residues: CASSFSLAGEYF. The CDR3 nucleotides are TGTGCCAGCAGTTTTTCCCTAGCGGGGGAGTACTTC.

The V and J genes are TRBV19 and TRBJ2-3; D gene uncertain. V was trimmed by 5 bases and J by 2 bases, leaving 8 bases between them. Germline V lookup: CDR1 LNHDA, CDR2 SQIVND (reference sequence). The CDR3 runs 13 residues. DNA for the CDR3: TGTGCCAGTAGTGGTCAGGTCACAGATACGCAGTATTTT. Translated: CASSGQVTDTQYF.

The V call is TRBV15, the J call TRBJ1-4; D is unresolved. This CDR3 is built from 14 residues. V was shortened by 3 bases and J by 4 bases, with 9 bases between the two germline ends. The V gene's germline CDR1 is LNHNV and CDR2 YYDKDF (reference sequence). CDR3 region: CATSSQARNEKLFF. The CDR3 nucleotides read TGTGCCACCAGCAGTCAGGCCCGTAATGAAAAACTGTTTTTT.

The J gene is TRBJ1-2, the V gene TRBV28; 8 nucleotides agree with TRBD1. J was trimmed by 5 bases and V by 9 bases; bases with no gene match: 8. Germline values: CDR1 MDHEN, CDR2 SYDVKM. CDR3 length: 13 amino acids. The CDR3 spells CASLDRVKYGYTF. For the CDR3, the DNA is TGTGCCAGTCTGGACAGGGTGAAATATGGCTACACCTTC.

The gene calls are TRBV28 and TRBJ1-6, with 8 bases lining up with TRBD1. CDR1 MDHEN and CDR2 SYDVKM come from the germline V gene. CDR3 size: 16 residues. V was pared by 7 bases and J by 9 bases, with 14 bases of the junction left unmatched. The CDR3: CASISGRQGLISPLHF. The CDR3 DNA sequence: TGTGCCAGCATCTCAGGTCGACAGGGGTTGATTTCACCCCTCCACTTT.

The CDR3 sequence: CASSERGGLAGEVSADTQYF. In DNA, the CDR3 is TGTGCCAGCAGTGAAAGGGGAGGACTAGCGGGAGAGGTGTCGGCAGATACGCAGTATTTT. The rearrangement links TRBV6-1 to TRBJ2-3; 13 bases are a match to TRBD2. Trimming cost V 2 bases and J 4 bases; bases outside gene matches: 15. Germline loops: CDR1 MNHNS, CDR2 SASEGT. The CDR3 has 20 residues.

V and J are TRBV5-8 and TRBJ1-5; no reliable D call. Trimming pared 0 bases from V and 0 bases from J, leaving 10 bases between. The CDR3 is made up of 16 amino acids. In germline, CDR1 is SGHTS, CDR2 YDEGEE. CDR3 coding DNA: TGTGCCAGCAGCTTGGGGCGGATGTATAGCAATCAGCCCCAGCATTTT. Its translation is CASSLGRMYSNQPQHF.

The CDR3 here is CASSQDRTLFNSPLHF. Here the CDR3 DNA reads TGCGCCAGCAGCCAAGATAGGACTCTTTTTAATTCACCCCTCCACTTT. This chain uses TRBV4-1 with TRBJ1-6; D remains unclear. Per the germline V gene, CDR1 is MGHRA and CDR2 is YSYEKL. Deletions cut 0 bases from V and 6 bases from J, with 12 bases between. The CDR3 contains 16 residues.